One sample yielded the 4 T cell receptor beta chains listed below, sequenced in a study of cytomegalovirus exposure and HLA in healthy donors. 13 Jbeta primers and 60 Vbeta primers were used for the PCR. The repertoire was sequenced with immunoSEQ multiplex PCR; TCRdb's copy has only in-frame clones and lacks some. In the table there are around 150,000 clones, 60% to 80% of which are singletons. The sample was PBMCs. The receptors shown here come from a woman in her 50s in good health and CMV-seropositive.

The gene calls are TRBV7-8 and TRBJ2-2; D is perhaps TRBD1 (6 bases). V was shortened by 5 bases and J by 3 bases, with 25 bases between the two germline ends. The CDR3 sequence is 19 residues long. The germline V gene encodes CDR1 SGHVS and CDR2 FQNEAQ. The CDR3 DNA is TGTGCCAGCAGCAAACGCCATGGGGCAGGGGCGACGGACACCGGGGAGCTGTTTTTT. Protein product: CASSKRHGAGATDTGELFF.

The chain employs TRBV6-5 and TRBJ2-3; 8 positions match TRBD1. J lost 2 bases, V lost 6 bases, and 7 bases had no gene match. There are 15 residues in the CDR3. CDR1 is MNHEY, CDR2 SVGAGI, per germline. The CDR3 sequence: CASRTTGAPTDTQYF. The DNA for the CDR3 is TGTGCCAGCAGAACGACAGGGGCCCCCACAGATACGCAGTATTTT.

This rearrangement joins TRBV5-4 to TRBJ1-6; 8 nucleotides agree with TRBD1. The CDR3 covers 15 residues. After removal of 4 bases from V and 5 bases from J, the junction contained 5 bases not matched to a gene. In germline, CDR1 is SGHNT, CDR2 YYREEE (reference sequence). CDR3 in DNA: TGTGCCAGCAGCCCCGGGACAGGCCATAATTCACCCCTCCACTTT. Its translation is CASSPGTGHNSPLHF.

DNA of the CDR3: TGTGCCAGCAGCTTACGGGGGATACAAACCGATGAAGCTTTCTTT. This codes for CASSLRGIQTDEAFF. The genes are TRBV7-2 and TRBJ1-1, with TRBD1 as a possible D gene (5 bases). Trimming shortened V by 2 bases and J by 7 bases, and 17 bases separated the two germline ends. Germline-derived CDR1 and CDR2 are SGHTA and FQGNSA. The CDR3 length is 15 residues.